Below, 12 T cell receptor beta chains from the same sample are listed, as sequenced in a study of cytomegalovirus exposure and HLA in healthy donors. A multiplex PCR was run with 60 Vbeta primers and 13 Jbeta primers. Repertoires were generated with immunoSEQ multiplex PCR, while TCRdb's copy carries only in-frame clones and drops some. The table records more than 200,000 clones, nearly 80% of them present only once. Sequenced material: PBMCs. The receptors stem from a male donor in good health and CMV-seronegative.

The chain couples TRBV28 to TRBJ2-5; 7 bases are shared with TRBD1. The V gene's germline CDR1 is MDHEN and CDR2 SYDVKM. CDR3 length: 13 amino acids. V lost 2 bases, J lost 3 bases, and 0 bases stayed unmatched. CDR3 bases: TGTGCCAGCAGTTTACAGGGGGAAGAGACCCAGTACTTC. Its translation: CASSLQGEETQYF.

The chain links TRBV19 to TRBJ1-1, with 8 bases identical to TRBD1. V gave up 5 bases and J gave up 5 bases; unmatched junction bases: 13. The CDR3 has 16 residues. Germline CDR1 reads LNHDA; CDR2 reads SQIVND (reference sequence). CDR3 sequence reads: CASSSPGQALGTEAFF. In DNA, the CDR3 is TGTGCCAGTAGTTCACCGGGACAGGCGTTGGGTACTGAAGCTTTCTTT.

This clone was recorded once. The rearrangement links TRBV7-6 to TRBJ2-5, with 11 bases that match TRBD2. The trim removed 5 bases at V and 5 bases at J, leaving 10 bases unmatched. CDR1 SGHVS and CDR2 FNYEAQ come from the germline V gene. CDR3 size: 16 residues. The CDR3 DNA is TGTGCCAGCAGCCCCCTAGCGGGGGGAAGTGGGGAGACCCAGTACTTC. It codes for CASSPLAGGSGETQYF.

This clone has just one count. The CDR3 is CASSRQGATDTQYF. Here the CDR3 DNA reads TGTGCCAGCAGCAGACAGGGGGCAACAGATACGCAGTATTTT. The V gene is TRBV13, the J gene TRBJ2-3, with TRBD1 identical over 10 bases. This CDR3 region has 14 residues. Trimming removed 5 bases from V and 3 bases from J; junction bases left unmatched: 2. The germline V gene encodes CDR1 PRHDT and CDR2 FYEKMQ (reference sequence).

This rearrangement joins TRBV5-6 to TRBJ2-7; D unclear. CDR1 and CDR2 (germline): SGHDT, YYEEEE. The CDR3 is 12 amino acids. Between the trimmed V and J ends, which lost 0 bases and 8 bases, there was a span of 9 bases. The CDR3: CASSLGQEKQYF. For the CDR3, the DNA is TGTGCCAGCAGCTTGGGGCAGGAAAAGCAGTACTTC.

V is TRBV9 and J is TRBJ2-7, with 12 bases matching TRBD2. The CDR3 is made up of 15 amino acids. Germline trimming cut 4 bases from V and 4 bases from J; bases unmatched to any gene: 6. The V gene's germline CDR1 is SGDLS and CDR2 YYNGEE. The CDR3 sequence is CASSPGLAGLYEQYF. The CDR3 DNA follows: TGTGCCAGCAGCCCTGGACTAGCGGGGTTATACGAGCAGTACTTC.

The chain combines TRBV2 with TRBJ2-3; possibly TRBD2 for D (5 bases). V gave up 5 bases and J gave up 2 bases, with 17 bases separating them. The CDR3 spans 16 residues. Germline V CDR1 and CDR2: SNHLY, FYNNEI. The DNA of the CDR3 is TGTGCCAGCAGTCACAGAGCGGACCCTTCCACAGATACGCAGTATTTT. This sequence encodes CASSHRADPSTDTQYF.

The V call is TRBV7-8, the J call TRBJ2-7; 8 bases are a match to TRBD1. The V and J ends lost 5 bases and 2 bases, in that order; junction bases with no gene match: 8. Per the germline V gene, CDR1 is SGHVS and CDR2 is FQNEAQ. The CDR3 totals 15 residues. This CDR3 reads CASSPRGRVTYEQYF. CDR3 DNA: TGTGCCAGCAGCCCCAGGGGGCGAGTTACCTACGAGCAGTACTTC.

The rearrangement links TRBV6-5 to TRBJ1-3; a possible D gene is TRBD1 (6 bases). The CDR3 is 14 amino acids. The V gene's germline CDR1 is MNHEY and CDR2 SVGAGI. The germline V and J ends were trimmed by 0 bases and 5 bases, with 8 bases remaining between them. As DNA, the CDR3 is TGTGCCAGCAGTTACTCAGGACAGAGAAACACCATATATTTT. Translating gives CASSYSGQRNTIYF.

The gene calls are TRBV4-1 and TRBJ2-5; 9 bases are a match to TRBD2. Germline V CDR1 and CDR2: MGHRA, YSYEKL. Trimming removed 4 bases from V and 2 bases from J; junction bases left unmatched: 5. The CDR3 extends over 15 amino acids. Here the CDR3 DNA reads TGCGCCAGCAGCCCTCAGACTAGCGGACAAGAGACCCAGTACTTC. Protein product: CASSPQTSGQETQYF.

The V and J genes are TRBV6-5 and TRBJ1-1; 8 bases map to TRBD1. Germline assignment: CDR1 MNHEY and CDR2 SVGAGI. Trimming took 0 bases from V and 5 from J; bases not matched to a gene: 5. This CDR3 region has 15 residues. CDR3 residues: CASSYSPGGLTEAFF. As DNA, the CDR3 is TGTGCCAGCAGTTACTCGCCAGGGGGCTTAACTGAAGCTTTCTTT.

The CDR3 region is CASSISWGDYEQYF. CDR3 DNA: TGTGCCAGTAGTATTAGTTGGGGGGACTACGAGCAGTACTTC. The rearrangement links TRBV19 to TRBJ2-7, with TRBD2 as a possible D gene (6 bases). Trimming cost V 3 bases and J 3 bases, with 12 bases left between them. This CDR3 contains 14 residues. The germline gives CDR1 LNHDA, CDR2 SQIVND (reference sequence).